The rows below give T cell receptor beta chains drawn from one sample of a study of cytomegalovirus exposure and HLA in healthy donors. This table comes from immunoSEQ multiplex PCR, and its TCRdb copy is limited to in-frame clones, with some not included. The table includes tens of thousands of clones, around 81% detected once. The sequencing sample was made of PBMCs. These receptors were obtained from a man aged 25-40 years in good health and CMV-seropositive. Each CDR3 is given with its conserved first and last residue. Each record gives: V gene, J gene, CDR3 protein.

>TRBV6-5|TRBJ2-7
CASSYFSGKRYEQYF
>TRBV7-9|TRBJ2-7
CASSLDRRGDYEQYF
>TRBV7-3|TRBJ2-7
CASGDTRTGEQYF
>TRBV6-1|TRBJ1-1
CASSGQENTEAFF
>TRBV2|TRBJ2-7
CASSKGTGNYEQYF
>TRBV7-3|TRBJ1-2
CASSLTGSPLGGYTF
>TRBV19|TRBJ1-1
CASSPRTGWSGTEAFF
>TRBV5-1|TRBJ1-1
CASSWAGGGTEAFF
>TRBV15|TRBJ1-4
CATSTTTGGGEKLFF
>TRBV5-1|TRBJ1-4
CASSSDPGTGGEKLFF
>TRBV19|TRBJ1-6
CASSIDPCSRGSYNSPLHF
>TRBV19|TRBJ1-1
CASSYQGALSEAFF
>TRBV15|TRBJ1-2
CATSRDWGDGYTF
>TRBV5-1|TRBJ2-3
CASSLGTSGGVFADTQYF
>TRBV7-9|TRBJ1-5
CASSSWTDHQPQHF
>TRBV30|TRBJ1-3
CAWNNGNTIYF
>TRBV19|TRBJ2-1
CASSPQRQGNEQFF
>TRBV6-1|TRBJ1-1
CASSDPQGGWSSFF
>TRBV4-1|TRBJ1-2
CASSSRWGGLSYTF
>TRBV2|TRBJ1-5
CASSDQGAPHQPQHF
>TRBV7-3|TRBJ2-2
CASSLLSSVGELFF
>TRBV6-1|TRBJ2-1
CASRDTRNRRATYNEQFF
>TRBV7-2|TRBJ2-7
CASSLAGGYEQYF
>TRBV5-1|TRBJ1-1
CASGREYTEAFF
>TRBV18|TRBJ1-1
CASSPGQGETEAFF
>TRBV6-5|TRBJ2-3
CASSVNRGPADTQYF
>TRBV27|TRBJ1-5
CASRGGRSNQPQHF
>TRBV10-3|TRBJ2-1
CAISDRGLAGYNEQFF
>TRBV6-5|TRBJ1-2
CASSYWGQSSYTF